Listed here are 9 T cell receptor beta chains from one sample, sequenced in a study of shared clonotypes between healthy human individuals. Using immunoSEQ multiplex PCR, the repertoire was profiled, and TCRdb retains in-frame clones only, with some absent. The sample consists of some 2 million clones, approximately 95% of them appearing once. Positively selected for CCR7, the CD45RO-negative cells used as naive CD8 cells excluded terminally differentiated effector memory CD45RA+ cells. The material sequenced was naive CD8+ T cells sorted from blood. The origin of the receptors is a man aged 18 to 35 in good health.

The CDR3 bases are TGCGCCAGCAGCCTCAAAACCGTTTTAACCTATGGCTACACCTTC. This gives the protein CASSLKTVLTYGYTF. The V gene is TRBV4-1, the J gene TRBJ1-2; D is uncertain. The CDR3 is 15 residues long. Between the trimmed V and J ends, which lost 4 bases and 4 bases, there was a span of 16 bases. Germline values: CDR1 MGHRA, CDR2 YSYEKL.

J is TRBJ2-5 and V is TRBV2; D is possibly TRBD1 or TRBD2 (5 bases each). V lost 4 bases and J 3 bases, leaving 15 bases between the germline ends. The CDR3 spans 15 residues. From germline, CDR1 is SNHLY and CDR2 FYNNEI. CDR3 residues: CASSAVTGLKETQYF. CDR3 sequence (DNA): TGTGCCAGCAGTGCGGTAACGGGGCTCAAAGAGACCCAGTACTTC.

The rearrangement links TRBV12-2 to TRBJ1-3. TRBV12-2 has pseudogene status. The CDR3 loop spans 15 amino acids. The CDR3 sequence: CASRLTREYGGTIYF. The CDR3 DNA follows: TGTGCAAGTCGCTTAACGAGGGAGTACGGGGGCACCATATATTTT.

J is TRBJ2-3 and V is TRBV6-5, with no clear D. The V end was cut by 2 bases, the J end by 0 bases, with 6 bases between. The CDR3 extends over 14 amino acids. The V gene's germline CDR1 is MNHEY and CDR2 SVGAGI. CDR3: CASSYVESTDTQYF. CDR3 in DNA: TGTGCCAGCAGTTACGTAGAGAGCACAGATACGCAGTATTTT.

The chain carries TRBV5-1 and TRBJ1-5, with D perhaps TRBD1 (5 bases). The germline V and J ends were trimmed by 0 bases and 6 bases, with 16 bases remaining between them. In germline, CDR1 is SGHRS, CDR2 YFSETQ. The CDR3 covers 16 residues. CDR3 nucleotide sequence: TGCGCCAGCAGCTTGGTCGGGCAGGGCGAGGGTCAGCCCCAGCATTTT. Translation: CASSLVGQGEGQPQHF.

The V gene is TRBV6-5, the J gene TRBJ2-5; D perhaps matches TRBD1 (5 bases). This CDR3 contains 15 residues. Germline V gene data show CDR1 as MNHEY and CDR2 as SVGAGI. Trimming shortened V by 4 bases and J by 1 base, and 13 bases separated the two germline ends. CDR3 in amino acids: CASSWAGNPQETQYF. In nucleotides, the CDR3 is TGTGCCAGCAGTTGGGCAGGGAACCCCCAAGAGACCCAGTACTTC.

This chain connects TRBV19 to TRBJ1-5; D may be TRBD1 (5 bases). V lost 3 bases to trimming and J lost 0 bases, with 9 bases between them. This CDR3 comprises 15 residues. Germline lookup yields CDR1 LNHDA and CDR2 SQIVND (reference sequence). CDR3 sequence: CASSIHDSSNQPQHF. CDR3 sequence (DNA): TGTGCCAGTAGTATTCATGACAGTAGCAATCAGCCCCAGCATTTT.

The chain combines TRBV28 with TRBJ2-5; 9 nucleotides align to TRBD2. CDR1 and CDR2 from the germline V gene are MDHEN and SYDVKM. V was pared by 2 bases and J by 0 bases, with 10 bases of the junction left unmatched. The CDR3 length is 18 residues. CDR3 in DNA: TGTGCCAGCAGTTTAGTTATTGGCGGGGGGGTCTACCAAGAGACCCAGTACTTC. Its translation is CASSLVIGGGVYQETQYF. The whole variable domain, remainder taken from reference TRBV28 and TRBJ2-5, is DVKVTQSSRYLVKRTGEKVFLECVQDMDHENMFWYRQDPGLGLRLIYFSYDVKMKEKGDIPEGYSVSREKKERFSLILESASTNQTSMYLCASSLVIGGGVYQETQYFGPGTRLLVL.

This clone was observed a single time. This rearrangement joins TRBV5-1 to TRBJ1-2; D ambiguous. This CDR3 region has 13 residues. V was pared by 4 bases and J by 5 bases, with 12 bases between. CDR1 SGHRS and CDR2 YFSETQ come from the germline V gene. The CDR3, as DNA: TGCGCCAGCAGCCCGGACCGTGCTTATGGCTACACCTTC. Translating gives CASSPDRAYGYTF.